The clone carrying this T cell receptor (beta chain) was recorded once. The data were obtained in a study of control samples from healthy donors and cancer patients. The CDR3 is made up of 15 amino acids. Germline V gene sequence: CDR1 LGHDT, CDR2 YNNKEL (reference sequence). Trimming shortened V by 4 bases and J by 4 bases, and 16 bases separated the two germline ends. Assay: immunoSEQ multiplex PCR; the TCRdb copy retains only in-frame clones and omits some. Of about 130,000 clones listed, roughly 94% are singletons. The material sequenced was PBMCs. The TCR sequence derives from a man in his 60s with colorectal cancer. The rearrangement uses TRBV3-1 (or the pseudogene TRBV3-2) and TRBJ2-5, with D maybe TRBD2 (5 bases). CDR3 amino acids: CASSPRRIGIETQYF. CDR3 sequence (DNA): TGTGCCAGCAGCCCTCGGAGGATCGGGATAGAGACCCAGTACTTC.